This T cell receptor beta chain stems from a study of cytomegalovirus exposure and HLA in healthy donors. The study's findings and limits: It was reported in a later analysis that an Asian-associated ancestry cluster showed fewer N-insertions than the approximately 700-donor mean. Roughly uniform depth of sequencing across donors was assumed in presence/absence analyses.

The donors gave bone marrow, and they were healthy. Per germline, CDR1 SGHRS and CDR2 YFSETQ. The CDR3 extends over 15 amino acids. V was clipped by 1 base and J by 3 bases; unmatched bases: 1. PCR employed 60 Vbeta and 13 Jbeta primers. Original analysis: There were about 80 million unique TCR beta chains by a later count, and some 12 million of them were shared. Profiled with immunoSEQ multiplex PCR; TCRdb holds only in-frame clones, not every one. V and J calls and clone size are given by that table; D and trimming were obtained from the DNA. The table for this sample gives about 210,000 clones. Note on this clone: Its antigen is unknown.

The chain couples TRBV5-1 to TRBJ2-3; 11 bases agree with TRBD2. Sequencing was carried out using PBMCs. The clonotype originates from a woman aged 25 to 39 in good health and CMV-seropositive. The CDR3 loop reads CASSLTSGSTDTQYF. The CDR3 DNA follows: TGCGCCAGCAGCTTGACTAGCGGGAGTACAGATACGCAGTATTTT.